These 8 T cell receptor beta chains were all obtained from the same sample, sequenced in a study of regulatory T cells in long-lasting Graves disease. As for time point: persistent/refractory GD, antithyroid drugs over 5 years with positive TRAb. PBMC RNA was the source of the TCR library. Arm-PCR of CDR3 regions and iRepertoire HTBI primers were used to build TCR beta libraries. A single record per CDR3 protein comes from TCRdb applying MiXCR to the multiplex PCR reads. The table lists more than 650,000 distinct CDR3 sequences, around 32% of them singletons. Sequences were derived from peripheral blood mononuclear cells (PBMCs), sampled when the disease was refractory, from a patient treated with antithyroid drugs. The source is a female donor with Graves disease.

This chain joins TRBV5-5 and TRBJ1-2; no definite D call. The germline V and J ends were trimmed by 0 bases and 13 bases, with 13 bases remaining between them. This CDR3 is 12 amino acids long. CDR1 SGHKS and CDR2 YYEKEE come from the germline V gene (reference sequence). CDR3: CASSLAGWAGTF. DNA for the CDR3: TGTGCCAGCAGCTTGGCCGGGTGGGCTGGCACCTTC.

This clonotype was found many times. V and J are TRBV20-1 and TRBJ1-4; possibly TRBD1 for D (6 bases). The CDR3 is made up of 15 amino acids. In germline, CDR1 is DFQATT, CDR2 SNEGSKA (reference sequence). V shed 3 bases and J shed 10 bases, with 21 bases lying between them. CDR3 nucleotides: TGCAGTGCTAGGGCGCCGGGGGAGTTAGGGGGAAAACTGTTTTTT. It codes for CSARAPGELGGKLFF.

This clonotype was seen only once. This chain connects TRBV19 to TRBJ2-7, with a possible D match to TRBD1 (5 bases). Trimming pared 5 bases from V and 0 bases from J, leaving 11 bases between. Germline lookup yields CDR1 LNHDA and CDR2 SQIVND (reference sequence). This CDR3 region has 14 residues. The CDR3 DNA reads TGTGCCAGTAGTCTCCGGACATTCTCCTACGAGCAGTACTTC. It translates to CASSLRTFSYEQYF.

This clonotype appeared a few times. The V call is TRBV6-1, the J call TRBJ1-4; TRBD1 aligns across 7 bases. J lost 8 bases, V lost 6 bases, and 9 bases had no gene match. Germline CDR1 MNHNS, CDR2 SASEGT. The CDR3 is made up of 14 amino acids. CDR3 coding DNA: TGTGCCAGCAGCCACCTCACAGGGGACGAAAAACTGTTTTTT. Translating gives CASSHLTGDEKLFF.

The chain joins TRBV28 to TRBJ2-7; a weak D match, TRBD1 (5 bases). The germline V gene has CDR1 MDHEN and CDR2 SYDVKM. This CDR3 region has 15 residues. V was shortened by 6 bases and J by 5 bases, with 20 bases between the two germline ends. CDR3 coding DNA: TGTGCCAGCAGCTGGGAAAGGGCCGGCAGGGACGAGCAGTACTTC. Protein sequence: CASSWERAGRDEQYF.

This clonotype has a handful of counts. The chain employs TRBV24-1 and TRBJ1-2, with D possibly TRBD1 on 5 matching bases. Germline V lookup: CDR1 KGHDR, CDR2 SFDVKD. V lost 3 bases to trimming and J lost 4 bases, with 11 bases between them. The CDR3 runs to 14 residues. CDR3 sequence (DNA): TGTGCCACCAGTGATGGGCCAGGGATCTATGGCTACACCTTC. Translating gives CATSDGPGIYGYTF.

Only a few counts were recorded for this clonotype. The chain links TRBV25-1 to TRBJ1-4, with a weak D call TRBD1 (6 bases). CDR1 MGHDK and CDR2 SYGVNS come from the germline V gene. The CDR3 has 15 residues. V was shortened by 0 bases and J by 8 bases, with 13 bases between the two germline ends. CDR3 sequence (DNA): TGTGCCAGCAGTGAATATCCCCAGGGGTCAGAAAAACTGTTTTTT. Translation: CASSEYPQGSEKLFF.

CDR3 coding DNA: TGTGCCAGCAGCCCGGGACTAGCGGGAGGCCCCGGCGGTACGCAGTATTTT. Its protein is CASSPGLAGGPGGTQYF. The chain carries TRBV7-3 and TRBJ2-3; the match to TRBD2 covers 15 bases. The CDR3 contains 17 residues. Germline V gene sequence: CDR1 SGHTA, CDR2 FQGTGA. The V gene end was trimmed by 5 bases and the J gene end by 8 bases; junction bases not matched to a gene: 11.